These 27 T cell receptor beta chains originate from one sample sequenced in a study of identifying expanded T cells in peripheral blood. Measured with immunoSEQ multiplex PCR; TCRdb has only the in-frame clones, and not every one. The sample lists approximately 85,000 clones; 84% were seen once. Sequencing was performed on blood. The source is a person aged 18 to 70 in good health.

The chain joins TRBV7-2 to TRBJ2-5; TRBD2 matches 8 bases. Germline-derived CDR1 and CDR2 are SGHTA and FQGNSA. The CDR3 extends over 16 amino acids. J gave up 1 base and V 1 base, and 5 bases lay outside the gene matches. The CDR3 region has the DNA TGTGCCAGCAGCTTAGGTGAGCGGGAGATCCAAGAGACCCAGTACTTC. Translating gives CASSLGEREIQETQYF.

The V and J genes are TRBV7-3 and TRBJ1-5, with D unresolved. CDR1 SGHTA and CDR2 FQGTGA come from the germline V gene. This CDR3 is 13 amino acids long. Trimming shortened V by 2 bases and J by 2 bases, and 4 bases separated the two germline ends. CDR3 amino acids: CASSLDGNQPQHF. The CDR3, as DNA: TGTGCCAGCAGCTTAGATGGCAATCAGCCCCAGCATTTT.

V gene TRBV6-6 combines with J gene TRBJ1-4, with no clear D. The V end lost 2 bases, the J end lost 3 bases, and 13 bases lay between the germline ends. The CDR3 has 16 residues. Germline values: CDR1 MNHNY, CDR2 SVGAGI (reference sequence). CDR3 in amino acids: CASSYATVDANEKLFF. The CDR3 DNA reads as TGTGCCAGCAGTTACGCCACAGTGGACGCTAATGAAAAACTGTTTTTT.

The genes are TRBV5-4 and TRBJ2-2, with no clear D. This CDR3 contains 12 residues. CDR1 is SGHNT, CDR2 YYREEE, per germline (reference sequence). Trimming left V 3 bases short and J 6 bases short, with 6 bases between. CDR3 in DNA: TGTGCCAGCAGCTGGAGTCCCGGGGAGCTGTTTTTT. The encoded protein is CASSWSPGELFF.

V gene TRBV28 combines with J gene TRBJ1-5, with D tentatively TRBD1 (5 bases). CDR3 length: 17 residues. Germline loops: CDR1 MDHEN, CDR2 SYDVKM. V was cut by 6 bases and J by 0 bases, with 18 bases left in between. This chain's CDR3 is CASRSRGRDYSNQPQHF. CDR3 sequence (DNA): TGTGCCAGCAGGTCCCGGGGCAGGGATTATAGCAATCAGCCCCAGCATTTT.

The chain has TRBV6-6 and TRBJ1-3; D not resolved. Germline V gene sequence: CDR1 MNHNY, CDR2 SVGAGI (reference sequence). V dropped 6 bases and J dropped 0 bases, with 9 bases sitting between them. The CDR3 has 14 amino acids. The CDR3 coding sequence is TGTGCCAGCAGCGTGCAGGACTCTGGAAACACCATATATTTT. It translates to CASSVQDSGNTIYF.

The chain's CDR3 is CASSLAPGRGGDEQFF. CDR3 nucleotides: TGCGCCAGCAGCTTGGCCCCGGGCAGGGGTGGGGACGAGCAGTTCTTC. This chain uses TRBV5-1 with TRBJ2-1; D may be TRBD1 (6 bases). The CDR3 contains 16 residues. Trimming pared 0 bases from V and 10 bases from J, leaving 20 bases between. Germline V gene data show CDR1 as SGHRS and CDR2 as YFSETQ. Variable domain in full (rest from reference TRBV5-1 and TRBJ2-1): KAGVTQTPRYLIKTRGQQVTLSCSPISGHRSVSWYQQTPGQGLQFLFEYFSETQRNKGNFPGRFSGRQFSNSRSEMNVSTLELGDSALYLCASSLAPGRGGDEQFFGPGTRLTVL.

The rearrangement links TRBV29-1 to TRBJ2-3; TRBD1 is a possible D gene (6 bases). The V gene's germline CDR1 is SQVTM and CDR2 ANQGSEA. The CDR3 length is 14 residues. With 6 bases removed from V and 2 bases from J, the gap between germline ends came to 15 bases. CDR3 sequence (DNA): TGCAGCGTGCTACGGAACAGGGACACAGATACGCAGTATTTT. Amino acid sequence: CSVLRNRDTDTQYF.

This clone was seen more than once but under ten times. The chain uses TRBV10-3 and TRBJ2-5; TRBD2 matches at 8 bases. V trimming: 6 bases; J trimming: 2 bases; junction bases outside the gene matches: 5. CDR3 length equals 14 residues. Germline CDR1 is ENHRY and CDR2 is SYGVKD. The CDR3 DNA reads as TGTGCCATCAGCTCCTTAGCGGGACAAGAGACCCAGTACTTC. It encodes CAISSLAGQETQYF.

J is TRBJ2-3 and V is TRBV25-1; 10 bases agree with TRBD2. Germline assignment: CDR1 MGHDK and CDR2 SYGVNS. There are 17 residues in the CDR3. V trimming: 3 bases; J trimming: 2 bases; junction bases outside the gene matches: 8. CDR3 amino acids: CASSEPAGGPTTDTQYF. In nucleotides, the CDR3 is TGTGCCAGCAGTGAGCCAGCGGGAGGGCCCACCACAGATACGCAGTATTTT.

The chain carries TRBV7-2 and TRBJ2-7; TRBD2 matches 10 bases. With V trimmed by 1 base and J by 4 bases, 13 bases remained unmatched. Germline V gives CDR1 SGHTA, CDR2 FQGNSA. The CDR3 extends over 18 amino acids. The CDR3 DNA follows: TGTGCCAGCAGCTTAGGGCCAGCAAGAGCGGGAGGGCCATACGAGCAGTACTTC. Its protein product is CASSLGPARAGGPYEQYF. Based on the CDR3 plus reference TRBV7-2 and TRBJ2-7, the full variable domain is GAGVSQSPSNKVTEKGKDVELRCDPISGHTALYWYRQSLGQGLEFLIYFQGNSAPDKSGLPSDRFSAERTGGSVSTLTIQRTQQEDSAVYLCASSLGPARAGGPYEQYFGPGTRLTVT.

This clone was seen only once. The V and J genes are TRBV2 and TRBJ1-2, with TRBD1 as a possible D gene (6 bases). The V end was cut by 6 bases, the J end by 0 bases, with 11 bases between. The CDR3 is made up of 14 amino acids. The V gene's germline CDR1 is SNHLY and CDR2 FYNNEI. The CDR3 DNA sequence: TGTGCCAGCAGATACAGGGAAGCTAACTATGGCTACACCTTC. Amino acid sequence: CASRYREANYGYTF. Combining the CDR3 with reference TRBV2 and TRBJ1-2 gives the whole variable domain EPEVTQTPSHQVTQMGQEVILRCVPISNHLYFYWYRQILGQKVEFLVSFYNNEISEKSEIFDDQFSVERPDGSNFTLKIRSTKLEDSAMYFCASRYREANYGYTFGSGTRLTVV.

The V gene is TRBV29-1, the J gene TRBJ1-1; no firm D call. CDR1 SQVTM and CDR2 ANQGSEA come from the germline V gene. With 5 bases removed from V and 3 bases from J, the gap between germline ends came to 7 bases. This CDR3 spans 11 amino acids. CDR3 coding DNA: TGCAGCGTTCGTGATGACACTGAAGCTTTCTTT. This encodes CSVRDDTEAFF.

Here the CDR3 DNA reads TGTGCCAGCAGGGATGGGGCCAACGTCCTGACTTTC. Its translation is CASRDGANVLTF. The chain has TRBV2 and TRBJ2-6; the D is unclear. This CDR3 is built from 12 residues. V was shortened by 6 bases and J by 3 bases, with 3 bases between the two germline ends. Germline V CDR1 and CDR2: SNHLY, FYNNEI.

This sequence joins TRBV9 and TRBJ2-7; TRBD2 agrees at 7 bases. J was trimmed by 1 base and V by 0 bases; bases with no gene match: 4. The length of the CDR3 is 15 residues. Germline CDR1 is SGDLS and CDR2 is YYNGEE. CDR3 nucleotide sequence: TGTGCCAGCAGCGTAGAGTCGGGGGGTTCCTACGAGCAGTACTTC. Amino acids: CASSVESGGSYEQYF.

The J gene is TRBJ1-2, the V gene TRBV27; no definite D call. Germline V gene lookup returns CDR1 MNHEY and CDR2 SMNVEV (reference sequence). Trimming took 0 bases from V and 5 from J, leaving 13 bases between them. The CDR3 length is 15 residues. The CDR3 DNA reads TGTGCCAGCAGTTTATCCCTGAGTAGCGGTTATGGCTACACCTTC. Its translation: CASSLSLSSGYGYTF.

This chain links TRBV5-1 with TRBJ1-1, with D perhaps matching TRBD1 (5 bases). CDR1 and CDR2 (germline): SGHRS, YFSETQ. This CDR3 is built from 14 residues. V lost 1 base, J lost 4 bases, and 11 bases lay in between. CDR3 sequence (DNA): TGCGCCAGCAGCTTGACTCCAGGGAGCACTGAAGCTTTCTTT. Translating gives CASSLTPGSTEAFF.

The gene calls are TRBV7-3 and TRBJ2-3, with D possibly matching TRBD1 (6 bases). CDR1 SGHTA and CDR2 FQGTGA come from the germline V gene. The CDR3 is 16 residues long. V lost 5 bases, J lost 6 bases, and 21 bases lay in between. As DNA, the CDR3 is TGTGCCAGCAGCCAACTGGGGACACAGTCCCCTGATACGCAGTATTTT. Translated, it gives CASSQLGTQSPDTQYF.

This chain connects TRBV19 to TRBJ2-1; 10 bases are a match to TRBD1. With 3 bases clipped from V and 9 bases from J, the junction kept 5 bases outside the gene matches. Germline lookup yields CDR1 LNHDA and CDR2 SQIVND (reference sequence). This CDR3 is 14 amino acids long. Here the CDR3 DNA reads TGTGCCAGTAGTATGGGGACAGGGGTTACTGAGCAGTTCTTC. Its protein product is CASSMGTGVTEQFF.

The chain joins TRBV29-1 to TRBJ2-5; 9 bases match TRBD1. Trimming at V came to 7 bases and at J to 2 bases, leaving 2 bases not matched to a gene. This CDR3 has 12 residues. Germline V gives CDR1 SQVTM, CDR2 ANQGSEA. The CDR3 sequence is CSAGTGQETQYF. The CDR3, as DNA: TGCAGCGCCGGGACAGGGCAAGAGACCCAGTACTTC.

The chain's CDR3 is CASSEGQLQNTGELFF. The CDR3 bases are TGTGCCAGCAGTGAGGGACAGCTACAGAACACCGGGGAGCTGTTTTTT. The rearrangement links TRBV6-1 to TRBJ2-2; 7 positions agree with TRBD1. The length of the CDR3 is 16 residues. With V trimmed by 3 bases and J by 1 base, 5 bases remained unmatched. The germline V gene encodes CDR1 MNHNS and CDR2 SASEGT.

The chain couples TRBV11-3 to TRBJ2-1; unclear D gene. This CDR3 region has 14 residues. The germline V gene has CDR1 SGHNT and CDR2 YENEEA. V lost 3 bases to trimming and J lost 5 bases, with 11 bases between them. The CDR3: CASSFRADNNEQFF. DNA of the CDR3: TGTGCCAGCAGCTTCCGAGCAGATAACAATGAGCAGTTCTTC.

CDR3: CASSSGTMRTEAFF. The DNA for the CDR3 is TGTGCCAGCAGCTCAGGGACCATGCGCACTGAAGCTTTCTTT. The rearrangement joins TRBV7-2 to TRBJ1-1; D is possibly TRBD1 (5 bases). CDR3 size: 14 residues. V lost 4 bases and J lost 4, with 13 bases in between. CDR1 is SGHTA and CDR2 is FQGNSA in the germline V gene.

The gene calls are TRBV7-2 and TRBJ2-7; 11 positions match TRBD2. The germline gives CDR1 SGHTA, CDR2 FQGNSA. V gave up 5 bases and J gave up 0 bases; unmatched junction bases: 3. This CDR3 contains 15 residues. CDR3 in amino acids: CASSEGLAGSYEQYF. The CDR3 DNA reads as TGTGCCAGCAGCGAAGGACTAGCGGGCTCCTACGAGCAGTACTTC.

The rearrangement links TRBV18 to TRBJ2-6, with 11 nucleotides matching TRBD2. This CDR3 is 20 amino acids long. The V gene's germline CDR1 is KGHSH and CDR2 LQKENI. V was clipped by 1 base and J by 0 bases; unmatched bases: 8. The CDR3 DNA reads as TGTGCCAGCTCACCACTTCGGGTACTAGCGGGGGACTCTGGGGCCAACGTCCTGACTTTC. It translates to CASSPLRVLAGDSGANVLTF.

Only a few counts were recorded for this clone. CDR3 nucleotides: TGTGCCAGCTTACAAAGGGGGGGTGTCGGAGATACGCAGTATTTT. This sequence encodes CASLQRGGVGDTQYF. The chain has TRBV5-4 and TRBJ2-3, with a tentative D call TRBD2 (7 bases). The CDR3 has 15 residues. The V end was cut by 7 bases, the J end by 5 bases, with 20 bases between. From germline, CDR1 is SGHNT and CDR2 YYREEE (reference sequence).

The J gene is TRBJ2-1, the V gene TRBV6-4; D remains unclear. The CDR3 is made up of 16 amino acids. Looked up from germline, CDR1 is MRHNA and CDR2 is SNTAGT. Trimming stripped 3 bases from V and 0 bases from J, with 12 bases between. CDR3 DNA: TGTGCCAGCAGTGAAAGGACGGTGAGCTCCTACAATGAGCAGTTCTTC. Its protein is CASSERTVSSYNEQFF.